The 7 T cell receptor beta chains below all came from one sample that was sequenced in a study of blood T cell repertoires in COVID-19. Some clones are missing from TCRdb's copy, which holds only in-frame ones; the method was immunoSEQ multiplex PCR. The sample contains over 250,000 clones, roughly 91% of which appear only once. Sequenced: peripheral blood. All receptors derive from a woman aged 40 to 49 who had recovered from COVID-19.

This rearrangement joins TRBV7-3 to TRBJ2-3; possible D gene TRBD2, 6 bases. The germline CDR1 and CDR2 sequences are SGHTA and FQGTGA. The V end was cut by 2 bases, the J end by 1 base, with 10 bases between. The CDR3 contains 15 residues. The CDR3 reads CASSLGASGTDTQYF. The CDR3 DNA follows: TGTGCCAGCAGCTTAGGGGCTAGCGGCACAGATACGCAGTATTTT.

This clone was observed a single time. The V call is TRBV27, the J call TRBJ1-3, with D maybe TRBD1 (5 bases). Germline-derived CDR1 and CDR2 are MNHEY and SMNVEV (reference sequence). This CDR3 region has 15 residues. V shed 0 bases and J shed 1 base, with 7 bases lying between them. CDR3 nucleotide sequence: TGTGCCAGCAGTTTATCGGGGGGTTCTGGAAACACCATATATTTT. As protein: CASSLSGGSGNTIYF.

The chain couples TRBV6-6 to TRBJ2-1, with TRBD2 identical over 8 bases. The CDR3 is 16 residues long. CDR1 is MNHNY, CDR2 SVGAGI, per germline (reference sequence). With 6 bases clipped from V and 3 bases from J, the junction kept 10 bases outside the gene matches. Here the CDR3 reads CASRGSSGPLYNEQFF. The CDR3 bases are TGTGCCAGCAGGGGGTCTAGCGGGCCGCTCTACAATGAGCAGTTCTTC.

The chain carries TRBV30 and TRBJ2-3, with 7 bases that match TRBD2. The CDR3 has 12 residues. The germline V gene has CDR1 GTSNPN and CDR2 SVGIG (reference sequence). The trim removed 5 bases at V and 8 bases at J, leaving 7 bases unmatched. Written as DNA, the CDR3 is TGTGCCTGGGGGGCGGGAGTAGGTACGCAGTATTTT. Translated, it gives CAWGAGVGTQYF.

CDR3 sequence: CASTPGGGTNEKLFF. The CDR3 coding sequence is TGTGCCAGCACCCCGGGAGGGGGGACTAATGAAAAACTGTTTTTT. This chain connects TRBV6-5 to TRBJ1-4, with D possibly TRBD1 on 6 matching bases. Trimming took 7 bases from V and 2 from J, leaving 14 bases between them. The length of the CDR3 is 15 residues. CDR1 and CDR2 from the germline V gene are MNHEY and SVGAGI.

DNA for the CDR3: TGTGCCAGCAGAACCGGGACAGATACGCAGTATTTT. Its translation is CASRTGTDTQYF. V gene TRBV27 combines with J gene TRBJ2-3; D not resolved. CDR1 is MNHEY and CDR2 is SMNVEV in the germline V gene (reference sequence). CDR3 length: 12 amino acids. The V end lost 6 bases, the J end lost 3 bases, and 7 bases lay between the germline ends.

The chain combines TRBV15 with TRBJ2-2, with a tentative D call TRBD1 (5 bases). This CDR3 is 15 amino acids long. Germline assignment: CDR1 LNHNV and CDR2 YYDKDF (reference sequence). The V end lost 0 bases, the J end lost 4 bases, and 9 bases lay between the germline ends. The CDR3 bases are TGTGCCACCAGCAGAGACAGGGTAGTCACCGGGGAGCTGTTTTTT. It encodes CATSRDRVVTGELFF.